Listed here are 26 T cell receptor beta chains from one sample, sequenced in a study of tumor-infiltrating lymphocytes in primary liver carcinoma. From about 530 ng total RNA, TCR beta cDNA was generated with a primer in the constant region. Library construction for TCR beta comprised three nested multiplex PCR rounds performed with slightly modified ARM-PCR. Each of the first two PCR rounds ran roughly 10 cycles with TRBV1-TRBV30 forward and C-beta reverse primers. TCRdb re-derived calls from the multiplex PCR reads in MiXCR, one entry per CDR3 protein. The sample has about 110,000 distinct CDR3 sequences; about 68% are singletons. It was from 20-30 mg of unsorted bulk tissue that RNA and DNA were co-extracted. Sequencing was performed on liver tumor tissue from sampling region 1. Subset given: tumor region T1, superior pole. The receptor source for this set is a woman aged 55-75 years with primary liver carcinoma and hepatitis B virus infection.

V is TRBV29-1 and J is TRBJ1-2; tentative D call: TRBD1 (5 bases). In germline, CDR1 is SQVTM, CDR2 ANQGSEA. The length of the CDR3 is 14 residues. Trimming took 7 bases from V and 10 from J, leaving 25 bases between them. This CDR3 is CSANQGAQKGDYTF. In nucleotides, the CDR3 is TGCAGCGCCAATCAGGGAGCTCAGAAGGGCGACTACACCTTC.

The chain employs TRBV5-4 and TRBJ2-3; 9 nucleotides match TRBD1. The germline V gene encodes CDR1 SGHNT and CDR2 YYREEE (reference sequence). This CDR3 has 16 residues. Unmatched junction bases numbered 13, after V lost 4 bases and J lost 7 bases. CDR3 amino acids: CASSPAGTGLAYTQYF. CDR3 coding DNA: TGTGCCAGCAGCCCGGCCGGGACAGGGTTAGCTTATACGCAGTATTTT.

On this clonotype: The junction and the germline gene differ at one end; a read error may be behind it. V and J are TRBV29-1 and TRBJ2-5; 7 bases map to TRBD1. The CDR3 loop spans 15 amino acids. Germline V lookup: CDR1 SQVTM, CDR2 ANQGSEA. The CDR3 DNA sequence: TGCAGCGTTGAAGGCTCGACAGGGTCCAATGAGACCCAGCACTTC. Its translation: CSVEGSTGSNETQHF.

In this sample, this clonotype turned up once. At one end the junction does not follow the germline gene, possibly because of a read error. V gene TRBV6-5 combines with J gene TRBJ2-3; 8 bases fit TRBD2. CDR1 is MNHEY and CDR2 is SVGAGI in the germline V gene. The CDR3 runs 17 residues. The CDR3 DNA is TGTGCTAGCAGCCGACTAGCGCCGAGTGGGGGCACAGATATGCAGTATTTT. Translating it yields CASSRLAPSGGTDMQYF.

Only a few counts were recorded for this clonotype. A read error may be the cause here, since a much bigger clone is one base away. The chain has TRBV6-6 and TRBJ2-4, with 10 bases matching TRBD1. Trimming took 7 bases from V and 0 from J; bases not matched to a gene: 15. The CDR3 contains 19 residues. CDR1 MNHNY and CDR2 SVGAGI come from the germline V gene (reference sequence). The CDR3 region has the DNA TGTGCCAGCAATCTAAAGACAGGGGGCTTAAGAGTAGCCAAAAACATTCAGTACTTC. It codes for CASNLKTGGLRVAKNIQYF.

This clonotype was found many times. The chain has TRBV6-5 and TRBJ2-1; TRBD1 matches 10 bases. V lost 6 bases and J lost 5; bases outside the gene matches: 7. The CDR3 spans 15 residues. Germline V gene sequence: CDR1 MNHEY, CDR2 SVGAGI. CDR3 nucleotide sequence: TGTGCCAGCAGCTTGGGACAGGGGCGTAACAATGAGCAGTTCTTC. Residues: CASSLGQGRNNEQFF.

The chain recombines TRBV12-3 or TRBV12-4 with TRBJ2-1; 10 nucleotides match TRBD2. V lost 1 base to trimming and J lost 4 bases; unmatched junction nucleotides: 10. The CDR3 runs 18 residues. The CDR3 protein is CASSLEAGLGLAYNEQFF. The CDR3 bases are TGTGCCAGCAGTTTAGAGGCAGGACTGGGACTAGCGTACAATGAGCAGTTCTTC.

The sample holds a few counts of this clonotype. The junction shows a germline mismatch at one end, possibly a read error. The rearrangement joins TRBV11-2 to TRBJ2-2; TRBD2 might be the D (5 bases). CDR3 size: 13 residues. Germline CDR1 reads SGHAT; CDR2 reads FQNNGV. CDR3 sequence: CASSLDMTGELFF. The CDR3 DNA reads TGTGCCAGTAGCTTAGATATGACTGGGGAGCTATTTTTT.

The rearrangement links TRBV28 to TRBJ2-3; no reliable D call. CDR1 is MDHEN and CDR2 is SYDVKM in the germline V gene. Trimming shortened V by 6 bases and J by 4 bases, and 8 bases separated the two germline ends. The CDR3 is 12 amino acids. The CDR3: CASRSRSDTQYF. The CDR3 nucleotides read TGTGCCAGCAGGTCGCGCTCAGATACGCAGTATTTT.

V is TRBV6-5 and J is TRBJ2-4; either TRBD1 or TRBD2 may fit D (5 bases each). The CDR3 totals 14 residues. The germline CDR1 and CDR2 sequences are MNHEY and SVGAGI. The V and J ends lost 9 bases and 9 bases respectively, with 21 bases between them. The CDR3 DNA reads as TGTGCCAGTAATCGGGGACGGTGGGTGAGCATTCAGTACTTC. This sequence encodes CASNRGRWVSIQYF.

V is TRBV12-3 or TRBV12-4 and J is TRBJ2-1; possible D gene TRBD1, 6 bases. Between the trimmed V and J ends, which lost 6 bases and 0 bases, there was a span of 18 bases. The CDR3 consists of 17 residues. The CDR3 nucleotides read TGTGCCAGCAGAGATAAGGGACAACGGAGCTCCTACAATGAGCAGTTCTTC. It encodes CASRDKGQRSSYNEQFF.

This clonotype appeared a few times. A much larger clone lies one base from this, so it may be a read error. J is TRBJ2-1 and V is TRBV6-1; D call uncertain. The CDR3 totals 13 residues. CDR1 is MNHNS, CDR2 SASEGT, per germline. This CDR3 reads CTSSLTPYNEQFF. The CDR3 DNA is TGTACCAGCAGCCTTACCCCCTACAATGAGCAGTTCTTC.

This chain joins TRBV6-5 and TRBJ2-1; D is perhaps TRBD2 (5 bases). This CDR3 has 15 amino acids. Trimming left V 0 bases short and J 2 bases short, with 8 bases between. Looked up from germline, CDR1 is MNHEY and CDR2 is SVGAGI. CDR3 DNA: TGTGCCAGCAGTTACTCGACTAATCCCTACAATGAGCAGTTCTTC. Translating gives CASSYSTNPYNEQFF.

A note on this clonotype: One end of the junction does not line up with germline, which may come from a read error. The genes are TRBV28 and TRBJ2-1; either TRBD1 or TRBD2 may fit D (5 bases each). CDR3 length: 15 amino acids. CDR1 MDHEN and CDR2 SYDVKM come from the germline V gene. This chain's CDR3 is CAGSLRGLAGNEQFF. The CDR3 coding sequence is TGTGCCGGCAGTTTAAGGGGTCTAGCTGGAAATGAGCAGTTCTTC.

This clonotype was seen many times. The chain couples TRBV11-1 to TRBJ2-7; D tentatively reads TRBD1 or TRBD2 (7 bases each). V lost 2 bases to trimming and J lost 3 bases, with 14 bases between them. Germline assignment: CDR1 SGHAT and CDR2 FQDESV (reference sequence). This CDR3 has 15 residues. The DNA of the CDR3 is TGTGCCAGCAGCTTATTTCAGGGGGGGCTCTACGAGCAGTACTTC. The encoded protein is CASSLFQGGLYEQYF. Full variable domain (outside the CDR3, taken from reference TRBV11-1 and TRBJ2-7): EAEVAQSPRYKITEKSQAVAFWCDPISGHATLYWYRQILGQGPELLVQFQDESVVDDSQLPKDRFSAERLKGVDSTLKIQPAELGDSAMYLCASSLFQGGLYEQYFGPGTRLTVT.

About this clonotype itself: A junction end diverges from the germline sequence, so it may reflect a read error. The chain carries TRBV11-2 and TRBJ2-1; D might be TRBD2 (7 bases). Germline CDR1 and CDR2: SGHAT and FQNNGV. The CDR3 sequence is 18 residues long. The DNA of the CDR3 is TGTGCAAGCAGCGTGGGGCTCGCAGGGGACTATATGGCCGATGAGCAGTTCTTC. This codes for CASSVGLAGDYMADEQFF.

About this clonotype itself: An end of the junction differs from the germline gene, which may be a read error. The chain carries TRBV11-2 and TRBJ1-2; weak D call: TRBD1 (6 bases). This CDR3 spans 12 amino acids. In germline, CDR1 is SGHAT, CDR2 FQNNGV. The CDR3 region is CASSPQGWGCTF. In DNA, the CDR3 is TGTGCCAGCAGCCCTCAGGGGTGGGGCTGCACCTTC.

The count of this clonotype is one. The rearrangement links TRBV10-3 to TRBJ2-7; D possibly matches TRBD1 or TRBD2 (5 bases each). This CDR3 has 13 residues. Germline CDR1 and CDR2: ENHRY and SYGVKD. Trimming left V 3 bases short and J 6 bases short, with 12 bases between. The CDR3 loop is CAISDPRDAEQYF. In DNA form, the CDR3 reads TGTGCCATCAGTGACCCACGGGACGCCGAGCAGTACTTC.

On this clonotype: A much larger clone lies a single base off, so this may be a read error. Given the absence of the conserved phenylalanine or tryptophan at the CDR3 end, a read error is likely. This rearrangement joins TRBV29-1 to TRBJ2-7; TRBD1 matches at 9 bases. Germline V gene data show CDR1 as SQVTM and CDR2 as ANQGSEA. CDR3 length equals 14 residues. Unmatched junction bases numbered 10, after V lost 5 bases and J lost 5 bases. The DNA of the CDR3 is TGCAGCGTTTTGGGGGGACAGGGAGCAGACGAGCAGTACTTA. Translation: CSVLGGQGADEQYL.

This clonotype was picked up one time. This CDR3 is CASRYGSPMVEQYF. The CDR3 bases are TGTGCCAGCAGATATGGGTCCCCGATGGTCGAGCAGTACTTC. V usage is TRBV6-2 or TRBV6-3 and J usage is TRBJ2-7, with D uncertain. Trimming cost V 6 bases and J 6 bases, with 18 bases left between them. Germline CDR1 reads MNHEY; CDR2 reads SVGEGT. CDR3 length: 14 residues.

In regard to this clonotype: The junction departs from germline at one end; a sequencing error may be responsible. This chain connects TRBV11-2 to TRBJ2-1; TRBD2 matches 7 bases. The CDR3 runs to 15 residues. Germline-derived CDR1 and CDR2 are SGHAT and FQNNGV. CDR3 coding DNA: TGTGCCAGTAGCTTAGGGACTAACCGTTACAATGAGCAGTTCTTC. It encodes CASSLGTNRYNEQFF.

As for this clonotype: This may stem from a read error, because a much larger clone lies one nucleotide away. The chain uses TRBV6-6 and TRBJ1-6; 9 positions agree with TRBD1. The CDR3 is 16 residues long. Per germline, CDR1 MNHNY and CDR2 SVGAGI (reference sequence). CDR3 residues: CASRRPQGAHNLPLHF. The CDR3 DNA sequence: TGTGCCAGCAGAAGGCCACAGGGGGCCCATAATTTACCCCTCCACTTT.

This clonotype was counted between two and nine times. A much larger clone sits a single nucleotide away, making a read error possible. As the CDR3 is not closed by the conserved phenylalanine or tryptophan, this likely results from a read error. The rearrangement uses TRBV29-1 and TRBJ2-7; no clear D gene. The germline gives CDR1 SQVTM, CDR2 ANQGSEA. The CDR3 totals 12 residues. Trimming pared 5 bases from V and 1 base from J, leaving 9 bases between. CDR3 nucleotides: TGCAGCGTTTCGTTCGGATCCTACGAGCAGTACCTC. Amino acids: CSVSFGSYEQYL.

This chain joins TRBV29-1 and TRBJ1-1, with a possible D match to TRBD1 (5 bases). Deletions cut 4 bases from V and 2 bases from J, with 11 bases between. The CDR3 is 13 amino acids. CDR1 is SQVTM, CDR2 ANQGSEA, per germline. The CDR3 region has the DNA TGCAGCGTTGGGGAACGGACAAACACTGAAGCTTTCTTT. Its translation: CSVGERTNTEAFF.

Remarks on this clonotype: Just one base apart from a much larger clone, this may be a read error. The CDR3 protein is CASGWEQGALRNNQPQHF. The CDR3 region has the DNA TGTGCCAGCGGGTGGGAACAGGGGGCTTTGAGAAACAATCAGCCCCAGCATTTT. The chain carries TRBV6-1 and TRBJ1-5; 9 nucleotides agree with TRBD1. CDR1 is MNHNS, CDR2 SASEGT, per germline. With 8 bases clipped from V and 3 bases from J, the junction kept 17 bases outside the gene matches. The CDR3 is 18 residues long.

In the case of this clonotype: Just one base apart from a much larger clone, this may be a read error. The conserved phenylalanine or tryptophan normally closing the CDR3 is absent here, so this likely arose from a read error. The chain carries TRBV12-5 and TRBJ2-6; no clear D. V lost 8 bases, J lost 4 bases, and 9 bases lay in between. Per germline, CDR1 LGHNT and CDR2 FRNRAP. This CDR3 has 13 amino acids. The DNA of the CDR3 is TGTGCTAGTTCCGGGTCAGGGGCCAACGTCCTGACTCTC. Its translation: CASSGSGANVLTL.